The text below deals with one TCR beta chain. Antigen: not known. This sample was taken from a study of OX40 agonist ivuxolimab in advanced cancers. Study information: The patients got ivuxolimab, which is an agonistic anti-OX40 (CD134) antibody. Findings and caveats of the study: Among the lowest peripheral clonal expansion occurred in 0.1-3.0 mg/kg partial responders.

The repertoire was sequenced with immunoSEQ multiplex PCR; TCRdb's copy has only in-frame clones and lacks some. Of fewer than 85,000 clones listed, approximately 83% are singletons. This receptor was obtained from an adult with an advanced solid tumor such as melanoma, head and neck, liver or kidney cancer. Sequenced here: CD4+ or CD8+ T cells sorted from blood, sampled in a trial of the OX40 agonist ivuxolimab.

The CDR3 sequence is CASSQGQGDTGELFF. The CDR3 DNA reads TGTGCCAGCAGCCAGGGACAGGGAGACACCGGGGAGCTGTTTTTT. This sequence joins TRBV7-9 and TRBJ2-2; TRBD1 aligns across 9 bases. The CDR3 is made up of 15 amino acids. Germline values: CDR1 SEHNR, CDR2 FQNEAQ (reference sequence). The J segment lost 3 bases and the V segment lost 5 bases, leaving 4 bases of the junction unmatched. The full variable domain, with the rest looked up from reference TRBV7-9 and TRBJ2-2, is DTGVSQNPRHKITKRGQNVTFRCDPISEHNRLYWYRQTLGQGPEFLTYFQNEAQLEKSRLLSDRFSAERPKGSFSTLEIQRTEQGDSAMYLCASSQGQGDTGELFFGEGSRLTVL.